These 26 T cell receptor beta chains were sequenced from one sample in a study of CD8 T cells in ankylosing spondylitis. Using its own MiXCR run on the 5' RACE reads, TCRdb lists one record per CDR3 protein. The table includes under 300,000 distinct CDR3 sequences, roughly 10% detected once. What was sequenced was blood, either unsorted or a sorted T cell fraction (not recorded which). The receptors here all came from a male donor with ankylosing spondylitis or in good health (not recorded which).

The CDR3 is CASSYGGISGANVLTF. DNA of the CDR3: TGTGCCAGCAGTTACGGGGGGATCTCTGGGGCCAACGTCCTGACTTTC. The chain is built from TRBV6-5 and TRBJ2-6; TRBD2 is a possible D gene (6 bases). The CDR3 covers 16 residues. V was shortened by 2 bases and J by 0 bases, with 8 bases between the two germline ends. Germline assignment: CDR1 MNHEY and CDR2 SVGAGI.

This clonotype was observed at least ten times. The chain has TRBV9 and TRBJ2-2, with a tentative D call TRBD2 (6 bases). Trimming cost V 9 bases and J 0 bases, with 9 bases left between them. Germline CDR1 reads SGDLS; CDR2 reads YYNGEE. This CDR3 has 13 amino acids. CDR3: CATGGSNTGELFF. Written as DNA, the CDR3 is TGTGCCACCGGAGGGTCGAACACCGGGGAGCTGTTTTTT.

This clonotype occurred a few times. This rearrangement joins TRBV7-9 to TRBJ2-7; 7 nucleotides agree with TRBD1. CDR1 is SEHNR, CDR2 FQNEAQ, per germline (reference sequence). There are 15 residues in the CDR3. V shed 3 bases, J shed 2 bases, and the junction held 7 bases outside the gene matches. The CDR3 DNA sequence: TGTGCCAGCAGCTTTCCGGGACAGCCAACCTACGAGCAGTACTTC. It encodes CASSFPGQPTYEQYF. The complete variable domain, with remaining parts taken from reference TRBV7-9 and TRBJ2-7, reads DTGVSQNPRHKITKRGQNVTFRCDPISEHNRLYWYRQTLGQGPEFLTYFQNEAQLEKSRLLSDRFSAERPKGSFSTLEIQRTEQGDSAMYLCASSFPGQPTYEQYFGPGTRLTVT.

This rearrangement joins TRBV20-1 to TRBJ2-5; tentative D call: TRBD2 (5 bases). The V end lost 6 bases, the J end lost 5 bases, and 16 bases lay between the germline ends. This CDR3 region has 13 residues. Germline CDR1 and CDR2: DFQATT and SNEGSKA (reference sequence). CDR3 nucleotide sequence: TGCAGTGCCCCCAACCGGGAACGGGAGACCCAGTACTTC. It codes for CSAPNRERETQYF.

This clonotype was picked up many times. The chain joins TRBV4-2 to TRBJ2-7; 14 bases map to TRBD2. With 3 bases clipped from V and 5 bases from J, the junction kept 6 bases outside the gene matches. The CDR3 contains 16 residues. From germline, CDR1 is LGHNA and CDR2 YNFKEQ. In DNA, the CDR3 is TGTGCCAGCAGCCAGGGACTAGCGGGAGCTGAGAACGAGCAGTACTTC. It translates to CASSQGLAGAENEQYF.

This clonotype was counted only a few times. J is TRBJ2-1 and V is TRBV6-6; TRBD2 aligns across 7 bases. J was trimmed by 10 bases and V by 4 bases; bases with no gene match: 7. This CDR3 region has 13 residues. Germline V gene sequence: CDR1 MNHNY, CDR2 SVGAGI (reference sequence). CDR3 DNA sequence: TGTGCCAGCAGTTCGACTCTTAGCGGGGAGCAGTTCTTC. This sequence encodes CASSSTLSGEQFF.

This clonotype was detected many times. The genes are TRBV12-3 or TRBV12-4 and TRBJ2-1; possibly TRBD2 for D (6 bases). Trimming pared 2 bases from V and 5 bases from J, leaving 10 bases between. This CDR3 is 14 amino acids long. The CDR3 bases are TGTGCCAGCAGTTTATCCCCGGGAGACAATGAGCAGTTCTTC. Translating it yields CASSLSPGDNEQFF.

CDR3 sequence: CASTPPGLAGDLYQETQYF. CDR3 in DNA: TGTGCCAGCACCCCCCCGGGGCTAGCGGGGGACTTGTACCAAGAGACCCAGTACTTC. The V gene is TRBV3-1, the J gene TRBJ2-5; TRBD2 agrees at 10 bases. The CDR3 is made up of 19 amino acids. Germline CDR1 LGHDT, CDR2 YNNKEL (reference sequence). J gave up 0 bases and V 7 bases, and 17 bases lay outside the gene matches.

In its sample, this clonotype was seen many times. The J gene is TRBJ2-7, the V gene TRBV9; 9 positions match TRBD1. The junction had 2 bases not matched to a gene; V was cut back by 0 bases and J by 4 bases. Germline V lookup: CDR1 SGDLS, CDR2 YYNGEE. CDR3 length: 14 residues. The DNA for the CDR3 is TGTGCCAGCAGCGTAGAAGACAGGGGGTACGAGCAGTACTTC. Amino acid sequence: CASSVEDRGYEQYF. The full variable domain, completed using reference TRBV9 and TRBJ2-7, is DSGVTQTPKHLITATGQRVTLRCSPRSGDLSVYWYQQSLDQGLQFLIQYYNGEERAKGNILERFSAQQFPDLHSELNLSSLELGDSALYFCASSVEDRGYEQYFGPGTRLTVT.

This clonotype was detected many times. In nucleotides, the CDR3 is TGTGCCAGCAGCCAACAGGGGGCCGGCAATGAGCAGTTCTTC. This gives the protein CASSQQGAGNEQFF. The genes are TRBV11-2 and TRBJ2-1; 9 nucleotides line up with TRBD1. Germline V lookup: CDR1 SGHAT, CDR2 FQNNGV. CDR3 length: 14 residues. The V and J ends lost 5 bases and 6 bases, in that order; junction bases with no gene match: 5. The whole variable domain, remainder taken from reference TRBV11-2 and TRBJ2-1, is EAGVAQSPRYKIIEKRQSVAFWCNPISGHATLYWYQQILGQGPKLLIQFQNNGVVDDSQLPKDRFSAERLKGVDSTLKIQPAKLEDSAVYLCASSQQGAGNEQFFGPGTRLTVL.

The chain employs TRBV3-1 and TRBJ2-1; 16 bases map to TRBD2. The CDR3 runs 19 residues. CDR1 is LGHDT and CDR2 is YNNKEL in the germline V gene (reference sequence). J gave up 4 bases and V 11 bases, and 17 bases lay outside the gene matches. The CDR3 sequence: CAFSHPKGTSGRGYNEQFF. Written as DNA, the CDR3 is TGTGCCTTCAGCCACCCAAAGGGGACTAGCGGGAGGGGTTACAATGAGCAGTTCTTC.

This clonotype has only a few counts. This CDR3 reads CASRILGGRSYGEQFF. CDR3 DNA sequence: TGCGCCAGCAGGATCCTCGGGGGACGGAGTTACGGTGAGCAGTTCTTC. This chain uses TRBV4-1 with TRBJ2-1; TRBD2 might be the D (6 bases). Germline values: CDR1 MGHRA, CDR2 YSYEKL. This CDR3 has 16 amino acids. V shed 6 bases and J shed 9 bases, with 24 bases lying between them.

At least ten counts were recorded for this clonotype. The chain links TRBV5-1 to TRBJ2-7; D is ambiguous. In germline, CDR1 is SGHRS, CDR2 YFSETQ. V was trimmed by 2 bases and J by 6 bases, leaving 9 bases between them. The CDR3 is made up of 12 amino acids. The CDR3 sequence: CASSFRRAEQYF. CDR3 DNA: TGCGCCAGCAGCTTTCGTCGTGCCGAGCAGTACTTC.

This clonotype was seen ten or more times. The V call is TRBV29-1, the J call TRBJ2-2; TRBD1 matches at 12 bases. CDR3 length equals 14 residues. With V trimmed by 8 bases and J by 6 bases, 7 bases remained unmatched. The germline V gene encodes CDR1 SQVTM and CDR2 ANQGSEA. The CDR3 sequence: CSTAGQGAPGELFF. For the CDR3, the DNA is TGCAGCACTGCGGGACAGGGGGCCCCCGGGGAGCTGTTTTTT.

The sample holds many counts of this clonotype. The rearrangement uses TRBV20-1 and TRBJ1-1; D is possibly TRBD1 (5 bases). Trimming left V 7 bases short and J 4 bases short, with 16 bases between. The CDR3 contains 13 residues. The germline gives CDR1 DFQATT, CDR2 SNEGSKA (reference sequence). The CDR3 is CSGRRQGGTEAFF. The CDR3 region has the DNA TGCAGTGGAAGGCGGCAGGGCGGCACTGAAGCTTTCTTT.

The sample holds many counts of this clonotype. The rearrangement links TRBV5-1 to TRBJ2-5; D is possibly TRBD1 (6 bases). The CDR3 consists of 14 residues. V was trimmed by 1 base and J by 4 bases, leaving 11 bases between them. Germline V gene data show CDR1 as SGHRS and CDR2 as YFSETQ. CDR3 DNA: TGCGCCAGCAGCTTGCTGGGGGCGGGAGAGACCCAGTACTTC. Translated: CASSLLGAGETQYF.

The gene calls are TRBV15 and TRBJ2-2, with D perhaps given as TRBD1 or TRBD2 (5 bases each). The CDR3 is made up of 18 amino acids. Germline lookup yields CDR1 LNHNV and CDR2 YYDKDF (reference sequence). Trimming took off 4 bases at V and 8 bases at J, with 26 bases between the two ends. This CDR3 reads CATSKLNGAFFSAGELFF. The CDR3 bases are TGTGCCACCAGCAAACTGAACGGGGCCTTTTTTTCTGCGGGGGAGCTGTTTTTT. Drawing the rest from reference TRBV15 and TRBJ2-2, the complete variable domain is DAMVIQNPRYQVTQFGKPVTLSCSQTLNHNVMYWYQQKSSQAPKLLFHYYDKDFNNEADTPDNFQSRRPNTSFCFLDIRSPGLGDTAMYLCATSKLNGAFFSAGELFFGEGSRLTVL.

Points on this clonotype: At one end, the junction sequence differs from germline, possibly due to a read error. This chain joins TRBV4-2 and TRBJ1-5; 8 positions match TRBD1. The germline V gene has CDR1 LGHNA and CDR2 YNFKEQ. The CDR3 sequence is 14 residues long. In DNA form, the CDR3 reads TGTGCCAGCAGCCCTGGACAGGGCAATCGGCCCCAGCATTTT. Translated: CASSPGQGNRPQHF.

This clonotype was seen ten or more times. This chain joins TRBV5-1 and TRBJ2-1, with 7 bases that match TRBD1. After removal of 4 bases from V and 8 bases from J, the junction contained 15 bases not matched to a gene. There are 16 residues in the CDR3. CDR1 and CDR2 (germline): SGHRS, YFSETQ. CDR3 DNA sequence: TGCGCCAGCAGCAGTGGGACAGCTAATAGAAGGTATGAGCAGTTCTTC. It codes for CASSSGTANRRYEQFF.

Only a few counts were recorded for this clonotype. This chain joins TRBV2 and TRBJ2-1, with D possibly matching TRBD2 (5 bases). Germline-derived CDR1 and CDR2 are SNHLY and FYNNEI. Between the trimmed V and J ends, which lost 10 bases and 8 bases, there was a span of 15 bases. CDR3 length: 12 residues. CDR3 loop: CATNKGRDEQFF. The CDR3 DNA is TGTGCCACTAATAAAGGGCGGGATGAGCAGTTCTTC.

There are many counts of this clonotype. J is TRBJ2-3 and V is TRBV20-1; D might be TRBD1 (6 bases). CDR3 length: 14 residues. The V gene's germline CDR1 is DFQATT and CDR2 SNEGSKA (reference sequence). Trimming stripped 5 bases from V and 0 bases from J, with 12 bases between. CDR3 nucleotides: TGCAGTGCTCGGGACATTTCTAGCACAGATACGCAGTATTTT. Residues: CSARDISSTDTQYF.

This clonotype has just a few counts. The rearrangement uses TRBV7-2 and TRBJ2-2, with D possibly called TRBD1 or TRBD2 (6 bases each). CDR1 and CDR2 from the germline V gene are SGHTA and FQGNSA. V was pared by 5 bases and J by 6 bases, with 16 bases between. The CDR3 is 15 amino acids. CDR3: CASSRSSGAPGELFF. DNA for the CDR3: TGTGCCAGCAGCCGTTCATCGGGGGCTCCCGGGGAGCTGTTTTTT.

This clonotype was counted many times. This rearrangement joins TRBV7-8 to TRBJ1-5, with 7 bases that match TRBD1. The V gene's germline CDR1 is SGHVS and CDR2 FQNEAQ. Germline trimming cut 1 base from V and 6 bases from J; bases unmatched to any gene: 9. CDR3 length: 16 amino acids. CDR3 nucleotides: TGTGCCAGCAGCTTAGGGCCAGCAGGGGGGGGTCAGCCCCAGCATTTT. It encodes CASSLGPAGGGQPQHF.

A few counts support this clonotype. This chain connects TRBV7-9 to TRBJ1-5; no clear D. The germline CDR1 and CDR2 sequences are SEHNR and FQNEAQ (reference sequence). The V gene lost 3 bases and the J gene lost 2 bases, with 11 bases spanning the gap. This CDR3 comprises 15 residues. In DNA form, the CDR3 reads TGTGCCAGCAGCTTGTTGGGAGTGGGCAATCAGCCCCAGCATTTT. This translates into CASSLLGVGNQPQHF.

The sample holds many counts of this clonotype. CDR3 DNA sequence: TGCAGTGCTAGCTCGACAGTTGGCGGGGAGCTGTTTTTT. Its translation is CSASSTVGGELFF. This rearrangement joins TRBV20-1 to TRBJ2-2; D is possibly TRBD1 (5 bases). This CDR3 is built from 13 residues. Germline V CDR1 and CDR2: DFQATT, SNEGSKA (reference sequence). V shed 3 bases and J shed 7 bases, with 12 bases lying between them.

This clonotype was recorded at least ten times. This chain joins TRBV12-3 or TRBV12-4 and TRBJ2-7; 7 bases map to TRBD2. J was trimmed by 4 bases and V by 5 bases; bases with no gene match: 8. The CDR3 runs to 14 residues. The CDR3 DNA is TGTGCCAGCAGTCCGACCATAGCGGGTTACGAGCAGTACTTC. Protein: CASSPTIAGYEQYF.